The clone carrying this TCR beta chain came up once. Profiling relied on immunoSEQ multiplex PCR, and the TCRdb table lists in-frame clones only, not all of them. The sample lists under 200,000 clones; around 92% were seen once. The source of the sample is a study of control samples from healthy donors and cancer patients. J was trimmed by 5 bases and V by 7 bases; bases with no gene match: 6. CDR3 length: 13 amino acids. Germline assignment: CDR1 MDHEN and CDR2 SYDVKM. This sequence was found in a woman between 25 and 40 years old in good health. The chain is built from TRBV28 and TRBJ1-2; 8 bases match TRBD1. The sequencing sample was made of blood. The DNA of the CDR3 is TGTGCCAGCATTCCGGACAGGGTTTATGGCTACACCTTC. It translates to CASIPDRVYGYTF.